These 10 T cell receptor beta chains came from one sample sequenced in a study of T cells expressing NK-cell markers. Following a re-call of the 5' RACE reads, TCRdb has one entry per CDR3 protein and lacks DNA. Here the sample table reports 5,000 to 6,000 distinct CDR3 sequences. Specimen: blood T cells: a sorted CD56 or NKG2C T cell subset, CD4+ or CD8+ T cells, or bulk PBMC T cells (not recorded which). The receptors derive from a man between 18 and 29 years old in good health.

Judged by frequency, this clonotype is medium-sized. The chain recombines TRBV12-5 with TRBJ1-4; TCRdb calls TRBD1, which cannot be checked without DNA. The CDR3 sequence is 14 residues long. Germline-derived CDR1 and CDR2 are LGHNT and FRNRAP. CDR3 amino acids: CASGPPTGREKLFF.

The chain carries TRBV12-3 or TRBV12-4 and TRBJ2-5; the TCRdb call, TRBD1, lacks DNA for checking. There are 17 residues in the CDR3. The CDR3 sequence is CASSFIGLDRVGKTQYF.

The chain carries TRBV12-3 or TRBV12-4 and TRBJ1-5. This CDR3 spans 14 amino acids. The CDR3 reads CASSLRHSNQPQHF.

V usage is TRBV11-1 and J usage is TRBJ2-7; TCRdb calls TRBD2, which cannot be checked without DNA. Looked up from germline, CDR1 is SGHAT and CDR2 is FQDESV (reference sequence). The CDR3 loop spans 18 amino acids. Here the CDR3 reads CASSPQGSGSATSYEQYF.

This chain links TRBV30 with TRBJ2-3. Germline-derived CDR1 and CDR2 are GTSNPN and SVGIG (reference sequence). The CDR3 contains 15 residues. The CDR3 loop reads CAWSGTPNSADTQYF.

CDR3 loop: CASSDDSDNEQFF. V and J are TRBV23-1 and TRBJ2-1; TCRdb designates TRBD1, a call that cannot be tested without DNA. TRBV23-1 is an ORF, and what it does is uncertain. The CDR3 spans 13 residues.

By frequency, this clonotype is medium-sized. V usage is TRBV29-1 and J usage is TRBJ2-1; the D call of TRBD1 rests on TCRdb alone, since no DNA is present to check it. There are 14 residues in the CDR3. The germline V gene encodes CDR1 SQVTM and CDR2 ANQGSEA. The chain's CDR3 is CSVDSGRGGNEQFF.

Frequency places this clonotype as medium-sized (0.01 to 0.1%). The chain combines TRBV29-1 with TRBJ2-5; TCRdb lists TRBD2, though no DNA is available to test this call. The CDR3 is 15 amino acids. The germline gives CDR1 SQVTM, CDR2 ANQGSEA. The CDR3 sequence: CSVEDLGRAGETQYF.

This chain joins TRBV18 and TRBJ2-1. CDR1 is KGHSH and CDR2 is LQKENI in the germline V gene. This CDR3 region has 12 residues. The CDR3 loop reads CASSPRLGEQFF.

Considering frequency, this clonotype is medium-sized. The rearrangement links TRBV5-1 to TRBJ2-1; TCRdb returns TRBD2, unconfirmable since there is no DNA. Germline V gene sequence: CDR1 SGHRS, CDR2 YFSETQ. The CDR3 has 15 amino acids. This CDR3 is CASSLLDKRVDEQFF.